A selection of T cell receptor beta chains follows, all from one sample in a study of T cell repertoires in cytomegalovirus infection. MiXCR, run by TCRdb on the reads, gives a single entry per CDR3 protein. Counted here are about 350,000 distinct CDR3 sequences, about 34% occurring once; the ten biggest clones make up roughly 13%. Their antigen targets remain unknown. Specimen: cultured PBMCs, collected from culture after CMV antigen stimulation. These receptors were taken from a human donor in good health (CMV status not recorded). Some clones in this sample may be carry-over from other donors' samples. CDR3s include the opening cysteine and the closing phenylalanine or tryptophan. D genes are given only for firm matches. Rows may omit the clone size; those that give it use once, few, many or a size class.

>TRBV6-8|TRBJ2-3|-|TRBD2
TGTGCCAGCAGTTACGAGGGCGGGAGAGGACCAGATACGCAGTATTTT
CASSYEGGRGPDTQYF
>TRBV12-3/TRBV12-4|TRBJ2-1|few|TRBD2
TGTGCCAGCAGTGCCCTGGGACTAGCGGGGATGAATGAGCAGTTCTTC
CASSALGLAGMNEQFF
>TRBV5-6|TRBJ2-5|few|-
TGTGCCAGCAGCGCGATTGGGGGGAGTATCAACAAAGAGACCCAGTACTTC
CASSAIGGSINKETQYF
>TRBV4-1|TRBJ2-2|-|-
TGCGCCAGCAGCCAAGAAGGTCCAGCGGTTACGAACACCGGGGAGCTGTTTTTT
CASSQEGPAVTNTGELFF
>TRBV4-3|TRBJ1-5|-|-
TGCGCCAGCAGCCAAGAGACAGATAGCAATCAGCCCCAGCATTTT
CASSQETDSNQPQHF
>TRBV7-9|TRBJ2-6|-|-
TGTGCCAGCAGCTTACCGGGTCGAGCGCCTGGGGCCAACGTCCTGACTTTC
CASSLPGRAPGANVLTF
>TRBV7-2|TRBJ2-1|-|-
TGTGCCAGCTCCGGTTCAGGGTCCCCCAATGAGCAGTTCTTC
CASSGSGSPNEQFF
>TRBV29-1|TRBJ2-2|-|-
TGCAGCGTTGAACAGACTAGTGTTACCGGGGAGCTGTTTTTT
CSVEQTSVTGELFF
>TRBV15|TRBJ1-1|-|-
TGTGCCACCAGCAGATCGTCGGGAGTTGAAGCTTTCTTT
CATSRSSGVEAFF
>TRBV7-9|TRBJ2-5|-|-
TGTGCCAGCAACAACCGGGAAATGGAGACCCAGTACTTC
CASNNREMETQYF